This is a list of T cell receptor beta chains from one sample in a study of control samples from healthy donors and cancer patients. Profiling relied on immunoSEQ multiplex PCR, and the TCRdb table lists in-frame clones only, not all of them. Among over 80,000 clones listed, 90% to 95% were seen once. Source material: blood. Receptor source: a man between 25 and 39 years old in good health. Each CDR3 is given with its conserved first and last residue. Each record gives: D gene, J gene, clone size, CDR3 length, V gene, CDR3 DNA, CDR3 protein. D genes are given only for firm matches. Clone size, where shown, is once, few, many, or a class for clones that have expanded.

>.|TRBJ1-2|.|13|TRBV4-3
TGCGCCAGCAGCCAAGTACTTCAGCAAGGCTACACCTTC
CASSQVLQQGYTF
>.|TRBJ1-3|.|13|TRBV4-1
TGCGCCAGCAGCCAAGGACGGGGAAACACCATATATTTT
CASSQGRGNTIYF
>.|TRBJ1-2|once|12|TRBV6-5
TGTGCCAGCAGGGACGGACATTCTGGCTACACCTTC
CASRDGHSGYTF
>.|TRBJ1-1|.|14|TRBV10-3
TGTGCCATCAGTAACAGGGATATGAACACTGAAGCTTTCTTT
CAISNRDMNTEAFF
>TRBD2|TRBJ2-7|.|13|TRBV6-5
TGTGCCAGCCAAGCGGGAGGAGCCTACGAGCAGTACTTC
CASQAGGAYEQYF
>TRBD2|TRBJ2-3|.|16|TRBV7-3
TGTGCCAGCAGCTTGACTAGCGGGAAAGGTACAGATACGCAGTATTTT
CASSLTSGKGTDTQYF
>.|TRBJ2-7|.|15|TRBV6-6
TGTGCCAGCGTGGAGTCAGAGACCCTGATCTACGAGCAGTACTTC
CASVESETLIYEQYF
>TRBD1|TRBJ1-1|.|12|TRBV9
TGTGCCAGCAGCACTCAACAGGGGGAAGCTTTCTTT
CASSTQQGEAFF
>.|TRBJ1-2|.|14|TRBV18
TGTGCCAGCTCACCGAAGGACAAATTCTATGGCTACACCTTC
CASSPKDKFYGYTF
>TRBD1|TRBJ2-2|.|16|TRBV10-3
TGTGCCATCAGTGAGTCCGGGACAGGGAACACCGGGGAGCTGTTTTTT
CAISESGTGNTGELFF
>TRBD1|TRBJ1-5|.|15|TRBV25-1
TGTGCCAGCAGTCCCGCGGGACAGGGTAATCAGCCCCAGCATTTT
CASSPAGQGNQPQHF
>.|TRBJ1-1|.|15|TRBV5-6
TGTGCCAGCAGCTTGGTCGGGCTAACGCGCACTGAAGCTTTCTTT
CASSLVGLTRTEAFF
>.|TRBJ1-5|.|14|TRBV7-9
TGTGCCAGCAGCATTGCAGGGGGCAATCAGCCCCAGCATTTT
CASSIAGGNQPQHF
>.|TRBJ2-2|.|14|TRBV24-1
TGTGCCACCAGTGATTCAGGGTTGAACGGGGAGCTGTTTTTT
CATSDSGLNGELFF
>.|TRBJ2-1|.|16|TRBV12-2
TGTGCAAGTCGCTTAGCCACTAGACGACGCCCCAATGAGCAGTTCTTC
CASRLATRRRPNEQFF
>.|TRBJ1-3|.|14|TRBV3-1/TRBV3-2
TGTGCCAGCAGCGCCCGGGACGGATTAAACACCATATATTTT
CASSARDGLNTIYF
>.|TRBJ1-1|.|13|TRBV7-9
TGTGCCAGCAGCTTAGTCGAGGGAAGAGGAGCTTTCTTT
CASSLVEGRGAFF
>TRBD2|TRBJ2-1|.|17|TRBV9
TGTGCCAGCAGCAAGAGGACTAGCGGGGGGCTCGGTAATGAGCAGTTCTTC
CASSKRTSGGLGNEQFF
>TRBD1|TRBJ2-7|.|13|TRBV30
TGTGCCTGGAGTGCGGGACAGAGATACGAGCAGTACTTC
CAWSAGQRYEQYF
>TRBD2|TRBJ2-5|.|16|TRBV19
TGTGCCAGTAGTATAGACAGACTAGCGGGCCAAGAGACCCAGTACTTC
CASSIDRLAGQETQYF
>.|TRBJ2-7|.|11|TRBV10-3
TGTGCCATCAGTGAAGTCTACGAGCAGTACTTC
CAISEVYEQYF
>.|TRBJ2-3|.|12|TRBV2
TGTGCCAGCAGCCCCGACACAGATACGCAGTATTTT
CASSPDTDTQYF
>.|TRBJ2-7|.|13|TRBV6-2/TRBV6-3
TGTGCCAGCAGTTACGGACCCGGGGAATCCAAGTACTTC
CASSYGPGESKYF
>.|TRBJ1-5|few|17|TRBV6-2/TRBV6-3
TGTGCCAGCAGTTCCCCCCTCGGGCGTCGGGGCTATCAGCCCCAGCATTTT
CASSSPLGRRGYQPQHF
>TRBD1|TRBJ1-5|once|17|TRBV27
TGTGCCAGCAGTTTATTTTTGCGGGACAGGGGAGATCAGCCCCAGCATTTT
CASSLFLRDRGDQPQHF
>.|TRBJ1-5|.|16|TRBV21-1
TGTGCCAGCAGCAAAAGGGGCCGACAGTCCAATCAGCCCCAGCATTTT
CASSKRGRQSNQPQHF
>.|TRBJ2-7|.|14|TRBV14
TGTGCCAGCAGCCTCGCCCACGGGCCCTACGAGCAGTACTTC
CASSLAHGPYEQYF
>.|TRBJ2-2|.|14|TRBV11-3
TGTGCCAGCAGCCCTCTTGGGGGTAACGGGGAGCTGTTTTTT
CASSPLGGNGELFF
>.|TRBJ2-6|.|16|TRBV6-1
TGTGCCAGCAGTGAAGCGCTGAACTCTGGGGCCAACGTCCTGACTTTC
CASSEALNSGANVLTF
>TRBD1|TRBJ1-2|.|13|TRBV5-1
TGCGCCAGCACCCAGGGACAGGGGTATGGCTACACCTTC
CASTQGQGYGYTF
>TRBD1|TRBJ2-1|.|15|TRBV5-4
TGTGCCAGCAGCTTTAACGGACAGGGGTGGAATGAGCAGTTCTTC
CASSFNGQGWNEQFF
>TRBD2|TRBJ2-7|.|18|TRBV3-1/TRBV3-2
TGTGCCAGCAGCCAAGATCCCCCCCTAGCGGGAGGGTATGACGAGCAGTACTTC
CASSQDPPLAGGYDEQYF
>.|TRBJ1-3|.|14|TRBV29-1
TGCAGCGCAGAGACAGAAGTAGCTGGAAACACCATATATTTT
CSAETEVAGNTIYF
>.|TRBJ2-4|.|10|TRBV7-9
TGTGCCAGCAGCTTGGAGTGCGGGTACTTC
CASSLECGYF
>.|TRBJ2-3|few|14|TRBV2
TGTGCCAGCACAACGAAGTCTGCGGCAGATACGCAGTATTTT
CASTTKSAADTQYF
>.|TRBJ1-1|.|11|TRBV7-9
TGTGCCAGCAGCTTGAAAGCTGAAGCTTTCTTT
CASSLKAEAFF
>TRBD1|TRBJ2-3|.|21|TRBV24-1
TGTGCCACCAGTGACGGAGCTGCCGGGACAGGGCGGGTTGTTGGCACAGATACGCAGTATTTT
CATSDGAAGTGRVVGTDTQYF
>.|TRBJ2-1|.|13|TRBV11-3
TGTGCCAGCAGCTTAGCCCGGGGCAATGAGCAGTTCTTC
CASSLARGNEQFF
>TRBD2|TRBJ2-5|.|16|TRBV28
TGTGCCAGCAGTTCCGGACTAGCGGGGGGAGGGGAGACCCAGTACTTC
CASSSGLAGGGETQYF
>.|TRBJ2-1|.|11|TRBV19
TGTGCCAGTAGTACCCCATATGAGCAGTTCTTC
CASSTPYEQFF
>TRBD2|TRBJ2-1|.|18|TRBV19
TGTGCCAGTAGTATAAAGGGGAGCGGGGTGGGGCCTTACAATGAGCAGTTCTTC
CASSIKGSGVGPYNEQFF
>.|TRBJ2-7|.|16|TRBV11-2
TGTGCCAGCAGCTTAAGGGCCGCTCGCGGTACCTACGAGCAGTACTTC
CASSLRAARGTYEQYF
>.|TRBJ2-2|.|18|TRBV28
TGTGCCAGCACCCTGTCGGAGTCGGGACGGTGGGGTTCCGGGGAGCTGTTTTTT
CASTLSESGRWGSGELFF
>TRBD1|TRBJ1-5|.|14|TRBV18
TGTGCCAGCTCCCAGGGGGCTGACAATCAGCCCCAGCATTTT
CASSQGADNQPQHF
>.|TRBJ2-1|.|11|TRBV27
TGTGCCAGCAGGCAGGTCAATGAGCAGTTCTTC
CASRQVNEQFF
>TRBD1|TRBJ1-2|.|16|TRBV6-1
TGTGCCAGCAGTGAAGCGACAGGGCCCTGGGTCTATGGCTACACCTTC
CASSEATGPWVYGYTF
>.|TRBJ1-3|.|13|TRBV5-4
TGTGCCAGCAGCTTCTACAGGGAGGACACCATATATTTT
CASSFYREDTIYF
>TRBD1|TRBJ2-7|.|15|TRBV30
TGTGCCTGGGACCGACCGGACAGGGGAGCCTACGAGCAGTACTTC
CAWDRPDRGAYEQYF
>TRBD1|TRBJ1-2|.|16|TRBV5-1
TGCGCCAGCAGCTTGGATGGGACAGGGAGTGACTATGGCTACACCTTC
CASSLDGTGSDYGYTF
>.|TRBJ2-5|.|15|TRBV9
TGTGCCAGCAGCGTAGCCCCACATGGAGAAGAGACCCAGTACTTC
CASSVAPHGEETQYF
>.|TRBJ2-7|.|14|TRBV7-2
TGTGCCAGCACCCTAGAATTCAGCTCCTACGAGCAGTACTTC
CASTLEFSSYEQYF
>.|TRBJ2-7|.|15|TRBV5-1
TGCGCCAGCAGCTTGGCCTCTCAGGGTCCGGGTGAGCAGTACTTC
CASSLASQGPGEQYF
>TRBD2|TRBJ2-2|.|15|TRBV5-4
TGTGCCAGTCAGCTAGCGGGAGTTGGGTCCGGGGAGCTGTTTTTT
CASQLAGVGSGELFF
>.|TRBJ1-4|.|11|TRBV28
TGTGCCAGCAGTAGCACCGGAAAACTGTTTTTT
CASSSTGKLFF
>.|TRBJ2-3|.|16|TRBV10-3
TGTGCCATCAGTGAGAGGGGGGGAGGGTCCTTGTATACGCAGTATTTT
CAISERGGGSLYTQYF
>.|TRBJ2-6|.|17|TRBV19
TGTGCCAGTAGTCCACGACTGTGGAGCTCTGGGGCCAACGTCCTGACTTTC
CASSPRLWSSGANVLTF
>.|TRBJ2-7|few|13|TRBV2
TGTGCCAGCAGTGTACGGCGGGGCCACGAGCAGTACTTC
CASSVRRGHEQYF
>.|TRBJ1-3|.|16|TRBV3-1/TRBV3-2
TGTGCCAGCAGCCAAGACCAGCGGGTCTCTGGAAACACCATATATTTT
CASSQDQRVSGNTIYF
>.|TRBJ1-5|.|16|TRBV21-1
TGTGCCAGCAGCCCCTGGAACAGGGAGGTCAATCAGCCCCAGCATTTT
CASSPWNREVNQPQHF